This T cell receptor (beta chain) was captured by sequencing in a study of shared clonotypes between healthy human individuals. The study, taken as a whole, reports: Genetic and exposure-history diversity was limited by the small donor number.

The V end was cut by 1 base, the J end by 8 bases, with 12 bases between. This CDR3 is 14 amino acids long. Per germline, CDR1 SGHTA and CDR2 FQGNSA. Libraries were prepared by immunoSEQ multiplex PCR; TCRdb keeps only in-frame clonotypes and omits some of them. Seen here are roughly 1,800,000 clones, about 95% observed once, and the top ten hold approximately 1.2%. For this clone: Its antigen is not known.

CD45RO-negative, CCR7-positively selected cells formed the naive CD8 fraction, excluding terminally differentiated effector memory CD45RA+ cells. The TCR originated in a man aged 18 to 29 in good health. Sequencing used naive CD8+ T cells sorted from blood. The genes are TRBV7-2 and TRBJ2-1; D assignment may be TRBD1 or TRBD2 (5 bases each). CDR3 sequence: CASSLDGTLDEQFF. DNA for the CDR3: TGTGCCAGCAGCTTAGACGGGACCCTCGATGAGCAGTTCTTC.